This T cell receptor (beta chain) appears in the sequencing data of a study of blood T cell repertoires in COVID-19. Measured with immunoSEQ multiplex PCR; TCRdb has only the in-frame clones, and not every one. The sample has 100,000 to 150,000 clones; 60% to 80% are singletons. The germline gives CDR1 MGHRA, CDR2 YSYEKL. This CDR3 contains 17 residues. Trimming removed 0 bases from V and 1 base from J, with 13 bases in between. The source of this sequence is a woman aged 70 to 79 with acute or convalescent COVID-19. The V and J genes are TRBV4-1 and TRBJ1-5; D remains unclear. The specimen was peripheral blood. The CDR3 loop is CASSQDIREASNQPQHF. CDR3 sequence (DNA): TGCGCCAGCAGCCAAGATATTCGGGAGGCGAGCAATCAGCCCCAGCATTTT.